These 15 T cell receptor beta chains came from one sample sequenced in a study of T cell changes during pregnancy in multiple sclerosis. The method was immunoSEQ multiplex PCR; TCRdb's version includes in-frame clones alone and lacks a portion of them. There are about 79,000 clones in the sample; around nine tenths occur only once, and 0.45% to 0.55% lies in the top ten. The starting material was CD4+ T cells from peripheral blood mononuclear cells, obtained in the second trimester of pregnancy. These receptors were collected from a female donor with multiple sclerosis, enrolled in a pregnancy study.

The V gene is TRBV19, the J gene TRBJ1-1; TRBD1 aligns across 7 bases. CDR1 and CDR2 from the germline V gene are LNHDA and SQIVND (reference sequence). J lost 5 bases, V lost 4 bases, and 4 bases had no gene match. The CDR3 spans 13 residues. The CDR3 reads CASSTQGFTEAFF. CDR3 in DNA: TGTGCCAGTAGTACACAGGGGTTTACTGAAGCTTTCTTT. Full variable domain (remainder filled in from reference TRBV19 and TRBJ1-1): DGGITQSPKYLFRKEGQNVTLSCEQNLNHDAMYWYRQDPGQGLRLIYYSQIVNDFQKGDIAEGYSVSREKKESFPLTVTSAQKNPTAFYLCASSTQGFTEAFFGQGTRLTVV.

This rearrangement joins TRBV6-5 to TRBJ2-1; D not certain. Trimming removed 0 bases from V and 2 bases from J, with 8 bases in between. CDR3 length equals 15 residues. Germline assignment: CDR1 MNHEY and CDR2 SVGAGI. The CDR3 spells CASSYSRQPYNEQFF. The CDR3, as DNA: TGTGCCAGCAGTTACTCGCGGCAGCCCTACAATGAGCAGTTCTTC.

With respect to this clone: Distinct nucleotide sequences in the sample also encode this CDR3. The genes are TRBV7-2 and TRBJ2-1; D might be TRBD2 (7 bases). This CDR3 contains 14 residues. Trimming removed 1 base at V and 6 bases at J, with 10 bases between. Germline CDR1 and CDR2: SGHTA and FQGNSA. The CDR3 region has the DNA TGTGCCAGCAGCTTAGGGGGAGGGGGCAATGAGCAGTTCTTC. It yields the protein CASSLGGGGNEQFF.

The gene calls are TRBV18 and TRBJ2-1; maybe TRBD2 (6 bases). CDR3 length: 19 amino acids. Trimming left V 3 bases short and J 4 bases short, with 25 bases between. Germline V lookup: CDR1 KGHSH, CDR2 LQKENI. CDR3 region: CASSPNLASGGSIYNEQFF. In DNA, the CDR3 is TGTGCCAGCTCACCGAACCTAGCGTCCGGAGGTAGCATATACAATGAGCAGTTCTTC.

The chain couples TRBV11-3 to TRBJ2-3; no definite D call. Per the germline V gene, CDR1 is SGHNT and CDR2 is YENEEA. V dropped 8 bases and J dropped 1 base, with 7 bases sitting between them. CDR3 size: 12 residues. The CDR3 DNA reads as TGTGCCAGCGACGGAGGCACAGATACGCAGTATTTT. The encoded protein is CASDGGTDTQYF.

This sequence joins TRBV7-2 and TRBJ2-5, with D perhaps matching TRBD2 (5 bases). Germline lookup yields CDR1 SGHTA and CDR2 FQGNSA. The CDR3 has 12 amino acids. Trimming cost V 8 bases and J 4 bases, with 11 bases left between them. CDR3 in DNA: TGTGCCAGCCGAGGGAATACAGAGACCCAGTACTTC. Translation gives CASRGNTETQYF.

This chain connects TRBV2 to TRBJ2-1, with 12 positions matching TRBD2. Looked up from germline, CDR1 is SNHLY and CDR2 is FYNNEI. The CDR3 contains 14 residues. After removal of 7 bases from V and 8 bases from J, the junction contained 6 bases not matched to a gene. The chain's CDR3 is CASTYRLAGDEQFF. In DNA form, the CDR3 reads TGTGCCAGCACGTACCGACTAGCGGGAGATGAGCAGTTCTTC.

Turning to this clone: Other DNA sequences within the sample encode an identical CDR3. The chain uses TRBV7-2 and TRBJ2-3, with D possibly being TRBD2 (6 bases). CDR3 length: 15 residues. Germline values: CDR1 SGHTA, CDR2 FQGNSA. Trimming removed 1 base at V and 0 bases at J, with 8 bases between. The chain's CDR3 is CASSLVGGSTDTQYF. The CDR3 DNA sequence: TGTGCCAGCAGCTTAGTCGGGGGTAGCACAGATACGCAGTATTTT.

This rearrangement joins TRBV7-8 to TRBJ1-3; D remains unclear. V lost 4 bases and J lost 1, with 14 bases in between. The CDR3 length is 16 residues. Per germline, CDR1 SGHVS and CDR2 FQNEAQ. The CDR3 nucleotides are TGTGCCAGCAGCTGGGCAGCGGGTCGGTCTGGAAACACCATATATTTT. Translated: CASSWAAGRSGNTIYF.

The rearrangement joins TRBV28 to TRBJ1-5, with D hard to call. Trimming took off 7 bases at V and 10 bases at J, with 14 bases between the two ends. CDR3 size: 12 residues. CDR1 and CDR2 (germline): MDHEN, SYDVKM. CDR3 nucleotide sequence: TGTGCCAGCATATCCCTCCCCGGTCCCCAGCATTTT. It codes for CASISLPGPQHF.

The CDR3 coding sequence is TGTGCCAGCAGCCATGGACAAGGGGGCACAGATACGCAGTATTTT. The encoded protein is CASSHGQGGTDTQYF. V usage is TRBV11-3 and J usage is TRBJ2-3; tentatively, D is TRBD1 (5 bases). The germline V gene has CDR1 SGHNT and CDR2 YENEEA. The CDR3 runs 15 residues. Trimming cost V 5 bases and J 1 base, with 13 bases left between them.

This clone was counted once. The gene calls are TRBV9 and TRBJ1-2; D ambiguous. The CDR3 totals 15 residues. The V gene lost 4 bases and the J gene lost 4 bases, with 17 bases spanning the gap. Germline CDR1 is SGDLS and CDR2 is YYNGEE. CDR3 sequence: CASSFDTGYRYGYTF. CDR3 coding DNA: TGTGCCAGCAGCTTCGACACCGGTTACCGCTATGGCTACACCTTC.

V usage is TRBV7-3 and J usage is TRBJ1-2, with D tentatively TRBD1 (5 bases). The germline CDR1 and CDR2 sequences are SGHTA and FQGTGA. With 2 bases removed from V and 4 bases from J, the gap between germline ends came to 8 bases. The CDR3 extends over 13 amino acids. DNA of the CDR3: TGTGCCAGCAGCTTAGACGGGGGCTATGGCTACACCTTC. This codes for CASSLDGGYGYTF.

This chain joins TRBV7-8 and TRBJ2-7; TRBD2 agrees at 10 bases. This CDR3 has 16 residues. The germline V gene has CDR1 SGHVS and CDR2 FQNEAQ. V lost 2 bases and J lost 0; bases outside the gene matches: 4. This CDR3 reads CASSLWRTSGSYEQYF. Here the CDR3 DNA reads TGTGCCAGCAGCTTATGGAGGACTAGCGGCTCCTACGAGCAGTACTTC.

CDR3 DNA sequence: TGCAGCGTTGATCCGGGGGGTGGCTACACCTTC. Translating gives CSVDPGGGYTF. The chain is built from TRBV29-1 and TRBJ1-2; weak D call: TRBD1 (5 bases). V was shortened by 3 bases and J by 7 bases, with 9 bases between the two germline ends. The length of the CDR3 is 11 residues. Germline-derived CDR1 and CDR2 are SQVTM and ANQGSEA.